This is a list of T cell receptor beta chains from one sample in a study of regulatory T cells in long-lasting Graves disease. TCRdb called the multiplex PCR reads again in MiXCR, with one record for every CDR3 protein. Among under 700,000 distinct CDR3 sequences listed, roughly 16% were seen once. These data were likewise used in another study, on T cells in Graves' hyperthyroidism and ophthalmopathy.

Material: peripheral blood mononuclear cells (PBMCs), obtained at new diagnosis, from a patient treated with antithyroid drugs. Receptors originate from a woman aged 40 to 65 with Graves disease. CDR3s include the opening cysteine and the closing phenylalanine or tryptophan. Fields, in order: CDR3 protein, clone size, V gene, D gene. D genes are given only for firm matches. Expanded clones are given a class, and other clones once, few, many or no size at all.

CDR3 protein: CASVGSLSGYTF
clone size: many
V gene: TRBV2
D gene: -

CDR3 protein: CAISELYIRNGNTIYF
clone size: -
V gene: TRBV10-3
D gene: -

CDR3 protein: CASSTSGGSYEQYF
clone size: many
V gene: TRBV18
D gene: TRBD2

CDR3 protein: CASSDYGRGLNTEAFF
clone size: many
V gene: TRBV6-1
D gene: -

CDR3 protein: CASSYGAAGYGYTF
clone size: many
V gene: TRBV13
D gene: -

CDR3 protein: CACQWGGFTGELFF
clone size: many
V gene: TRBV30
D gene: -

CDR3 protein: CASLTGGISYEQYF
clone size: few
V gene: TRBV6-1
D gene: TRBD1

CDR3 protein: CASSEGSEDSPLHF
clone size: -
V gene: TRBV5-1
D gene: -

CDR3 protein: CASSPLAGGRGIQYF
clone size: few
V gene: TRBV27
D gene: TRBD2

CDR3 protein: CASRRDGPNEKLFF
clone size: many
V gene: TRBV5-1
D gene: -

CDR3 protein: CSARGSGGSSYNEQFF
clone size: once
V gene: TRBV20-1
D gene: TRBD2

CDR3 protein: CASSLSADRENGYTF
clone size: many
V gene: TRBV3-1
D gene: TRBD1

CDR3 protein: CATSDSFGPTGELFF
clone size: -
V gene: TRBV24-1
D gene: -

CDR3 protein: CSARDRTSGNTIYF
clone size: few
V gene: TRBV20-1
D gene: -

CDR3 protein: CAISEGGGGNIQYF
clone size: -
V gene: TRBV10-3
D gene: TRBD2

CDR3 protein: CASSQVGGTHTQYF
clone size: -
V gene: TRBV4-1
D gene: -

CDR3 protein: CASRASGGPTDTQYF
clone size: many
V gene: TRBV10-1
D gene: TRBD2

CDR3 protein: CASSSSPGAGENGYTF
clone size: few
V gene: TRBV7-9
D gene: -

CDR3 protein: CASSEQGSLHF
clone size: few
V gene: TRBV3-1
D gene: TRBD1

CDR3 protein: CASSPGTGGFIGYTF
clone size: few
V gene: TRBV7-9
D gene: TRBD1

CDR3 protein: CASSLSGGSGPQHF
clone size: -
V gene: TRBV7-9
D gene: -

CDR3 protein: CASSYDYAFYNEQFF
clone size: many
V gene: TRBV12-3/TRBV12-4
D gene: -

CDR3 protein: CASSQRGGTDTQYF
clone size: many
V gene: TRBV7-2
D gene: -

CDR3 protein: CASSPRDGTQETQYF
clone size: -
V gene: TRBV18
D gene: -

CDR3 protein: CSALGQGENEKLFF
clone size: -
V gene: TRBV20-1
D gene: TRBD1

CDR3 protein: CASSDSMQGRGNQPQHF
clone size: many
V gene: TRBV6-4
D gene: -

CDR3 protein: CASSHSGVHLREKLFF
clone size: many
V gene: TRBV3-1
D gene: -

CDR3 protein: CSVEDAGGRTDTQYF
clone size: many
V gene: TRBV29-1
D gene: TRBD2